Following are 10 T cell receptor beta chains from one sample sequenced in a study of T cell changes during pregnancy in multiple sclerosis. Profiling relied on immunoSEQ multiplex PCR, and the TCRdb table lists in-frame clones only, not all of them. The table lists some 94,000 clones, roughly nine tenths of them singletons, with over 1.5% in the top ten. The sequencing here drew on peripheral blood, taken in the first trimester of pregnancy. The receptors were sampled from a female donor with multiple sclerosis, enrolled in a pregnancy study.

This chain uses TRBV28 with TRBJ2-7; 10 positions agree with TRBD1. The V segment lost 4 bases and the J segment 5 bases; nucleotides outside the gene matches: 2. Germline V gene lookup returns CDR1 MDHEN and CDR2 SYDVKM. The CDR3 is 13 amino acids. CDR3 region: CASSSGTGDEQYF. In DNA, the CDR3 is TGTGCCAGCAGTTCTGGGACAGGGGACGAGCAGTACTTC.

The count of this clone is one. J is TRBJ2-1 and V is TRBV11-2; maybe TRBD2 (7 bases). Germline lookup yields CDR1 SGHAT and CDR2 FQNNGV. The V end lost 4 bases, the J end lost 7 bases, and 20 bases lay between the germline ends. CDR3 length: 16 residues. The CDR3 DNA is TGTGCCAGCAGCTCCCCGGGGGCTAGCGGTCAGAATGAGCAGTTCTTC. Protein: CASSSPGASGQNEQFF.

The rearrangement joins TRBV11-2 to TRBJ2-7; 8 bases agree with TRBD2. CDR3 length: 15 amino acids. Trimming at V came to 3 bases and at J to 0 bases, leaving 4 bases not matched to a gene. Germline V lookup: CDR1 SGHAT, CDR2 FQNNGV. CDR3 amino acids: CASSLEAGDSYEQYF. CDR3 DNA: TGTGCCAGCAGCTTGGAAGCGGGGGACTCCTACGAGCAGTACTTC.

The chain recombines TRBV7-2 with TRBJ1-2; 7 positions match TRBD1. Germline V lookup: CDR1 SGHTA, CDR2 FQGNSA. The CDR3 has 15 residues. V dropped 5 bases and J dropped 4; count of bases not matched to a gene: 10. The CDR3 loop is CASSPDRASIYGYTF. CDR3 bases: TGTGCCAGCAGCCCAGACAGGGCCTCGATCTATGGCTACACCTTC. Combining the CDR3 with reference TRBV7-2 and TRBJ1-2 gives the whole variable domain GAGVSQSPSNKVTEKGKDVELRCDPISGHTALYWYRQSLGQGLEFLIYFQGNSAPDKSGLPSDRFSAERTGGSVSTLTIQRTQQEDSAVYLCASSPDRASIYGYTFGSGTRLTVV.

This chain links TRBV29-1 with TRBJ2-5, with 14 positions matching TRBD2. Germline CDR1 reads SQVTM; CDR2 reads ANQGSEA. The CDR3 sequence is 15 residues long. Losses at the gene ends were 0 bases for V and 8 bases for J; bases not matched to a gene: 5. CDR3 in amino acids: CSVEEGTSGRRTQYF. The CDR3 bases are TGCAGCGTTGAAGAAGGGACTAGCGGGAGACGAACCCAGTACTTC.

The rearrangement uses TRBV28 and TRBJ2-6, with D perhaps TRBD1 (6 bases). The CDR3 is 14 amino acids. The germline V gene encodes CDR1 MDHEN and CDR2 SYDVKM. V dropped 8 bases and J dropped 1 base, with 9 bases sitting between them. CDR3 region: CASGDNSGANVLTF. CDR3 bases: TGTGCCAGCGGGGACAATTCTGGGGCCAACGTCCTGACTTTC. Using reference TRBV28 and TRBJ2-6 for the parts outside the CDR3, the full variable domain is DVKVTQSSRYLVKRTGEKVFLECVQDMDHENMFWYRQDPGLGLRLIYFSYDVKMKEKGDIPEGYSVSREKKERFSLILESASTNQTSMYLCASGDNSGANVLTFGAGSRLTVL.

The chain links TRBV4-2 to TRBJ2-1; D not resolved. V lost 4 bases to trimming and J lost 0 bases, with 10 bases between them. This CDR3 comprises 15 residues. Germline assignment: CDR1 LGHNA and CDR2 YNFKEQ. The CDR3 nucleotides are TGTGCCAGCAGCCCTCTCGGGTTCTCCTACAATGAGCAGTTCTTC. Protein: CASSPLGFSYNEQFF.

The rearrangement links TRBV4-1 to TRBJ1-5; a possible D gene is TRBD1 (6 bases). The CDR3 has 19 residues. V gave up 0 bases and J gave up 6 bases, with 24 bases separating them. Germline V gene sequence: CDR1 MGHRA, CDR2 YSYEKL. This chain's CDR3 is CASSQDKVRTAISGQPQHF. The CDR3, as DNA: TGCGCCAGCAGCCAAGACAAAGTACGGACAGCCATCTCTGGTCAGCCCCAGCATTTT.

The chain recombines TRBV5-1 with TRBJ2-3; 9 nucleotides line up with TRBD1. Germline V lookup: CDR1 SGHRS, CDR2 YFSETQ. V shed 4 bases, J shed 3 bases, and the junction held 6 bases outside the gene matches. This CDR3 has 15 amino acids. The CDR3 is CASSLRGQGTDTQYF. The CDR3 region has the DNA TGCGCCAGCAGCCTCCGGGGACAGGGAACAGATACGCAGTATTTT.

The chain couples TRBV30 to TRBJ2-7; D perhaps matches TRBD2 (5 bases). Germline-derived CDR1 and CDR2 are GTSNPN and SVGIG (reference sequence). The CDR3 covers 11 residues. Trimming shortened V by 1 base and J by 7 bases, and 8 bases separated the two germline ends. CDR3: CAWSDPGEQYF. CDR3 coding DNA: TGTGCCTGGAGTGATCCGGGGGAGCAGTACTTC.